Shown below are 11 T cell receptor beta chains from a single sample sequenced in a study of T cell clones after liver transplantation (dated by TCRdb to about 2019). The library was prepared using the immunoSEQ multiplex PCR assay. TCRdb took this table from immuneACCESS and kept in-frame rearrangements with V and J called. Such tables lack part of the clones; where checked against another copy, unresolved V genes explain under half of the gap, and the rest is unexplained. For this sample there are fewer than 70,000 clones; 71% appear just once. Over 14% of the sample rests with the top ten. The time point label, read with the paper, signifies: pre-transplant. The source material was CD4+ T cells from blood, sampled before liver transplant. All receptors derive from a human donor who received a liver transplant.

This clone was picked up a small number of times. Here the CDR3 reads CASSDAGRYSPLHF. Written as DNA, the CDR3 is TGTGCCAGCAGTGATGCAGGGAGGTATTCACCCCTCCACTTT. The chain recombines TRBV2 with TRBJ1-6; weak D call: TRBD1 (5 bases). The V gene's germline CDR1 is SNHLY and CDR2 FYNNEI. CDR3 length equals 14 residues. V lost 3 bases and J 8 bases, leaving 11 bases between the germline ends.

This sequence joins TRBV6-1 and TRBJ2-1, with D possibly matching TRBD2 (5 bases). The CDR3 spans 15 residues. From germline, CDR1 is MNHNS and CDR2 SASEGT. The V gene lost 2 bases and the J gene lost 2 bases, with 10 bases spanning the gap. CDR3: CASSELAGAYNEQFF. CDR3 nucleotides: TGTGCCAGCAGTGAACTGGCCGGGGCCTACAATGAGCAGTTCTTC.

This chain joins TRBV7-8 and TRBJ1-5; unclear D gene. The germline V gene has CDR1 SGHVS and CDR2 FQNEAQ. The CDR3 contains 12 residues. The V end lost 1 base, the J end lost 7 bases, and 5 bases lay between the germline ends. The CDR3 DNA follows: TGTGCCAGCAGCTTAGGGGCACAGCCCCAGCATTTT. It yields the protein CASSLGAQPQHF.

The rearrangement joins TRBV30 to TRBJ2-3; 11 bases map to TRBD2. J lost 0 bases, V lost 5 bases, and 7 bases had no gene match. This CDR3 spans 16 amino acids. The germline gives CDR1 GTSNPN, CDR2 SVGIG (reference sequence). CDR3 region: CAWVPWTSGSTDTQYF. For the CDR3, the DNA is TGTGCCTGGGTGCCCTGGACTAGCGGGAGCACAGATACGCAGTATTTT.

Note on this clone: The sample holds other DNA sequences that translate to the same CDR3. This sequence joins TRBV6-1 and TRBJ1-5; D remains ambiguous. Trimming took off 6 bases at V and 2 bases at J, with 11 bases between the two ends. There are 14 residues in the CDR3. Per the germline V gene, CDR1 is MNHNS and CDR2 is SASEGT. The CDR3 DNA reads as TGTGCCAGCAGGGGAGGTCAAGGCAATCAGCCCCAGCATTTT. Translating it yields CASRGGQGNQPQHF.

The CDR3 bases are TGTGCCAGCAGCGCATCCGGGACTAGCGGCCTTCAGTACTTC. It encodes CASSASGTSGLQYF. The chain carries TRBV9 and TRBJ2-7, with 11 bases aligning to TRBD2. With 3 bases clipped from V and 10 bases from J, the junction kept 9 bases outside the gene matches. CDR1 and CDR2 (germline): SGDLS, YYNGEE. The CDR3 totals 14 residues. Combining the CDR3 with reference TRBV9 and TRBJ2-7 gives the whole variable domain DSGVTQTPKHLITATGQRVTLRCSPRSGDLSVYWYQQSLDQGLQFLIQYYNGEERAKGNILERFSAQQFPDLHSELNLSSLELGDSALYFCASSASGTSGLQYFGPGTRLTVT.

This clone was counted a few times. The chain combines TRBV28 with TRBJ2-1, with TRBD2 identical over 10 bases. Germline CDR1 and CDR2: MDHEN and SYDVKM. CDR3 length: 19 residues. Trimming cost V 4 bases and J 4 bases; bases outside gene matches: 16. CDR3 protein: CASSSVVSIAGGTYNEQFF. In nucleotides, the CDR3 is TGTGCCAGCAGTTCCGTGGTGTCGATAGCGGGGGGTACTTACAATGAGCAGTTCTTC.

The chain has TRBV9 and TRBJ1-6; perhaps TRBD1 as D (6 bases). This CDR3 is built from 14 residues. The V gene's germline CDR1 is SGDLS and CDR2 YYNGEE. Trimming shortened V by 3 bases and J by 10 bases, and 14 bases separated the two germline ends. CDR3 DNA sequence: TGTGCCAGCAGCGCACCAGGGGTTGGATCACCCCTCCACTTT. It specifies CASSAPGVGSPLHF.

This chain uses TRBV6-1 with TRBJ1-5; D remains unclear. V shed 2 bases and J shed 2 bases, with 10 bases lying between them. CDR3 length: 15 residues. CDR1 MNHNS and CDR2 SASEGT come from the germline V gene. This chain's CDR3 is CASSEFGRRNQPQHF. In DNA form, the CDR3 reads TGTGCCAGCAGTGAATTCGGCAGGCGCAATCAGCCCCAGCATTTT.

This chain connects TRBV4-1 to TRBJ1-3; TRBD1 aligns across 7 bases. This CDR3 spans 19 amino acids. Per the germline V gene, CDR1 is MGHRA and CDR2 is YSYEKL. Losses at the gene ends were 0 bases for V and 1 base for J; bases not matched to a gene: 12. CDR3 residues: CASSQDGSGGTRSGNTIYF. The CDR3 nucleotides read TGCGCCAGCAGCCAAGATGGGTCAGGGGGGACTCGATCTGGAAACACCATATATTTT.

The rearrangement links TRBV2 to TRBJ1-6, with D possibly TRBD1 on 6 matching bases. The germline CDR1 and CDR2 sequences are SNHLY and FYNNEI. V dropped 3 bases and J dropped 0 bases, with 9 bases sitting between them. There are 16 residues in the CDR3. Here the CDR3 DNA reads TGTGCCAGCAGTGATGGACAGAGCTCCTATAATTCACCCCTCCACTTT. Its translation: CASSDGQSSYNSPLHF.